Listed below are T cell receptor beta chains from one sample, sequenced in a study of T cells after yellow fever vaccination. Each CDR3 protein is one row after TCRdb ran MiXCR on the 5' RACE reads. Among around 340,000 distinct CDR3 sequences, 8.7% were seen once, and the ten largest hold roughly 18%. The specimen comprised PBMCs, sampled on the day of the first yellow fever vaccination. These receptors were collected from a young man who received the YFV17D yellow fever vaccine. The CDR3 runs from the conserved cysteine through the conserved F or W. Fields, in order: J gene, clone size, V gene, D gene, CDR3 protein, CDR3 DNA. A D gene is named only where the DNA matches it firmly. Part of the rows lack a size; the others show once, few, many or a class for expanded clones.

j_gene: TRBJ1-5
abundance: .
v_gene: TRBV19
d_gene: TRBD1
CDR3aa: CASTGGQGVRQPQHF
CDR3nt: TGTGCCAGTACTGGGGGACAGGGGGTACGTCAGCCCCAGCATTTT

j_gene: TRBJ2-7
abundance: .
v_gene: TRBV4-1
d_gene: .
CDR3aa: CASSQAIGRYEQYF
CDR3nt: TGCGCCAGCAGCCAAGCTATCGGGCGGTACGAGCAGTACTTC

j_gene: TRBJ2-4
abundance: few
v_gene: TRBV10-3
d_gene: .
CDR3aa: CAISEPGGAKNIQYF
CDR3nt: TGTGCCATCAGTGAGCCGGGCGGTGCCAAAAACATTCAGTACTTC

j_gene: TRBJ1-1
abundance: few
v_gene: TRBV7-2
d_gene: .
CDR3aa: CASSQWRGQVVTEAFF
CDR3nt: TGTGCCAGCAGCCAATGGCGGGGGCAGGTGGTCACTGAAGCTTTCTTT

j_gene: TRBJ1-2
abundance: few
v_gene: TRBV27
d_gene: TRBD1
CDR3aa: CASKGTGSTLPYGYTF
CDR3nt: TGTGCCAGCAAAGGGACAGGGTCTACCTTGCCATATGGCTACACCTTC

j_gene: TRBJ2-1
abundance: few
v_gene: TRBV11-2
d_gene: .
CDR3aa: CASSRGTSLGEQFF
CDR3nt: TGTGCCAGCAGCAGGGGGACGAGTTTGGGTGAGCAGTTCTTC

j_gene: TRBJ2-5
abundance: .
v_gene: TRBV12-3/TRBV12-4
d_gene: .
CDR3aa: CASSPPRTGETQYF
CDR3nt: TGTGCCAGCAGCCCCCCTAGAACCGGAGAGACCCAGTACTTC

j_gene: TRBJ1-1
abundance: few
v_gene: TRBV4-1
d_gene: TRBD1
CDR3aa: CASSPTGVSTEAFF
CDR3nt: TGCGCCAGCAGCCCAACAGGGGTCTCCACTGAAGCTTTCTTT

j_gene: TRBJ2-5
abundance: few
v_gene: TRBV4-1
d_gene: .
CDR3aa: CASSQVPGLTETQYF
CDR3nt: TGCGCCAGCAGCCAAGTCCCAGGACTAACGGAGACCCAGTACTTC

j_gene: TRBJ2-5
abundance: .
v_gene: TRBV4-2
d_gene: TRBD2
CDR3aa: CASSRLLANGETQYF
CDR3nt: TGTGCCAGCAGCCGGCTACTAGCGAATGGGGAGACCCAGTACTTC

j_gene: TRBJ2-1
abundance: few
v_gene: TRBV5-4
d_gene: .
CDR3aa: CASSLERLHKQFF
CDR3nt: TGTGCCAGCAGCTTGGAACGCCTGCATAAGCAGTTCTTC

j_gene: TRBJ2-4
abundance: many
v_gene: TRBV4-2
d_gene: .
CDR3aa: CASTPRGQGLTKNIQYF
CDR3nt: TGTGCCAGCACCCCGAGAGGGCAGGGTCTTACCAAAAACATTCAGTACTTC

j_gene: TRBJ2-3
abundance: few
v_gene: TRBV7-6
d_gene: .
CDR3aa: CASTPSRKRREDTQYF
CDR3nt: TGTGCCAGCACCCCGTCGCGAAAGCGGAGAGAGGATACGCAGTATTTT

j_gene: TRBJ1-2
abundance: few
v_gene: TRBV4-3
d_gene: .
CDR3aa: CASSQEWGLYGYTF
CDR3nt: TGCGCCAGCAGCCAGGAATGGGGGCTGTATGGCTACACCTTC

j_gene: TRBJ2-7
abundance: .
v_gene: TRBV7-2
d_gene: TRBD2
CDR3aa: CASSPSGGAPYEQYF
CDR3nt: TGTGCCAGCAGCCCTAGCGGGGGGGCCCCCTACGAGCAGTACTTC

j_gene: TRBJ2-5
abundance: many
v_gene: TRBV14
d_gene: .
CDR3aa: CASSQGSRAETQYF
CDR3nt: TGTGCCAGCAGCCAAGGTAGCAGGGCAGAGACCCAGTACTTC